The 19 T cell receptor beta chains listed next were all sequenced from one sample in a study of shared clonotypes between healthy human individuals. The protocol was immunoSEQ multiplex PCR, while the TCRdb copy is restricted to in-frame clones and leaves out a portion. The sample holds more than 1.2 million clones, 98% to 99% seen once. Material for sequencing was naive CD4+ T cells sorted from blood. Subset denoted: CD45RA+ positively selected. These receptors were collected from a man aged 25 to 40 in good health.

The chain is built from TRBV19 and TRBJ2-1, with TRBD2 matching over 7 bases. The CDR3 totals 14 residues. V lost 3 bases and J lost 5; bases outside the gene matches: 4. Germline CDR1 is LNHDA and CDR2 is SQIVND (reference sequence). The chain's CDR3 is CASSITSADNEQFF. CDR3 in DNA: TGTGCCAGTAGTATTACTAGCGCCGACAATGAGCAGTTCTTC.

The chain combines TRBV19 with TRBJ2-5, with TRBD1 matching over 7 bases. J was trimmed by 1 base and V by 4 bases; bases with no gene match: 6. CDR3 length: 15 amino acids. CDR1 is LNHDA, CDR2 SQIVND, per germline (reference sequence). CDR3 in DNA: TGTGCCAGTAGTACCCAGGGGGACACCCAAGAGACCCAGTACTTC. Its translation: CASSTQGDTQETQYF.

The rearrangement links TRBV27 to TRBJ1-3; TRBD1 is a possible D gene (5 bases). Between the trimmed V and J ends, which lost 5 bases and 0 bases, there was a span of 14 bases. Germline CDR1 and CDR2: MNHEY and SMNVEV (reference sequence). CDR3 length: 16 amino acids. The CDR3 DNA sequence: TGTGCCAGCAGTCCGGGACGGAGAGACTCTGGAAACACCATATATTTT. Amino acids: CASSPGRRDSGNTIYF.

The chain joins TRBV19 to TRBJ2-1; D tentatively fits TRBD1 or TRBD2 (6 bases each). The CDR3 is 13 residues long. V lost 7 bases, J lost 7 bases, and 14 bases lay in between. Germline V gene data show CDR1 as LNHDA and CDR2 as SQIVND (reference sequence). CDR3 in DNA: TGTGCCAGTATGGGGGGCCTGATAAATGAGCAGTTCTTC. Amino acids: CASMGGLINEQFF.

Regarding this clone: Additional DNA sequences in this sample encode the identical CDR3. The rearrangement links TRBV5-1 to TRBJ2-1; TRBD2 matches 11 bases. This CDR3 contains 16 residues. The trim removed 4 bases at V and 2 bases at J, leaving 5 bases unmatched. In germline, CDR1 is SGHRS, CDR2 YFSETQ. As DNA, the CDR3 is TGCGCCAGCAGCCTAGGACTAGCGGGCGCCTACAATGAGCAGTTCTTC. It encodes CASSLGLAGAYNEQFF. Filled out from reference TRBV5-1 and TRBJ2-1, the complete variable domain reads KAGVTQTPRYLIKTRGQQVTLSCSPISGHRSVSWYQQTPGQGLQFLFEYFSETQRNKGNFPGRFSGRQFSNSRSEMNVSTLELGDSALYLCASSLGLAGAYNEQFFGPGTRLTVL.

The chain's CDR3 is CASSSGIPNYGYTF. DNA of the CDR3: TGTGCCAGCTCTTCGGGCATACCTAACTATGGCTACACCTTC. The rearrangement uses TRBV25-1 and TRBJ1-2, with no clear D. The V end was cut by 8 bases, the J end by 0 bases, with 13 bases between. Looked up from germline, CDR1 is MGHDK and CDR2 is SYGVNS. The CDR3 is 14 residues long.

This rearrangement joins TRBV7-8 to TRBJ1-2, with D maybe TRBD1 (5 bases). Germline-derived CDR1 and CDR2 are SGHVS and FQNEAQ. This CDR3 is built from 15 residues. The V end was cut by 1 base, the J end by 4 bases, with 13 bases between. CDR3 nucleotide sequence: TGTGCCAGCAGCTTAGTGGTGAGGGGCGGCTATGGCTACACCTTC. It translates to CASSLVVRGGYGYTF. Full variable domain (missing parts from reference TRBV7-8 and TRBJ1-2): GAGVSQSPRYKVAKRGQDVALRCDPISGHVSLFWYQQALGQGPEFLTYFQNEAQLDKSGLPSDRFFAERPEGSVSTLKIQRTQQEDSAVYLCASSLVVRGGYGYTFGSGTRLTVV.

The genes are TRBV4-1 and TRBJ2-5; 8 nucleotides line up with TRBD2. This CDR3 spans 14 amino acids. J lost 9 bases, V lost 0 bases, and 6 bases had no gene match. Looked up from germline, CDR1 is MGHRA and CDR2 is YSYEKL. For the CDR3, the DNA is TGCGCCAGCAGCCAAGAGGCGAACGGGAGGGCCCAGTACTTC. Residues: CASSQEANGRAQYF.

The chain employs TRBV11-2 and TRBJ2-3, with D unresolved. The V and J ends lost 5 bases and 7 bases respectively, with 25 bases between them. This CDR3 is 17 amino acids long. Germline loops: CDR1 SGHAT, CDR2 FQNNGV. The CDR3 DNA reads TGTGCCAGCAGCACCCGACCCCTAGTAACATCTAAGCATACGCAGTATTTT. Translating gives CASSTRPLVTSKHTQYF.

The rearrangement joins TRBV7-2 to TRBJ2-2, with TRBD2 identical over 8 bases. CDR1 is SGHTA and CDR2 is FQGNSA in the germline V gene. The V and J ends lost 7 bases and 4 bases, in that order; junction bases with no gene match: 2. The CDR3 spans 13 residues. CDR3 region: CASKAGVTGELFF. CDR3 nucleotides: TGTGCCAGCAAAGCGGGGGTCACCGGGGAGCTGTTTTTT.

The chain couples TRBV10-2 to TRBJ2-1, with 8 bases matching TRBD2. The germline V gene encodes CDR1 WSHSY and CDR2 SAAADI. V lost 4 bases, J lost 3 bases, and 2 bases stayed unmatched. The CDR3 is 14 amino acids. The CDR3 reads CASSGAGGYNEQFF. CDR3 in DNA: TGCGCCAGCAGTGGGGCGGGAGGCTACAATGAGCAGTTCTTC.

The chain couples TRBV7-2 to TRBJ1-2; 9 nucleotides line up with TRBD1. Trimming took 3 bases from V and 7 from J; bases not matched to a gene: 3. Germline V gene data show CDR1 as SGHTA and CDR2 as FQGNSA. The CDR3 is 13 residues long. This CDR3 reads CASSFRTGVGYTF. Written as DNA, the CDR3 is TGTGCCAGCAGCTTCAGGACAGGGGTTGGCTACACCTTC. The complete variable domain, with remaining parts taken from reference TRBV7-2 and TRBJ1-2, reads GAGVSQSPSNKVTEKGKDVELRCDPISGHTALYWYRQSLGQGLEFLIYFQGNSAPDKSGLPSDRFSAERTGGSVSTLTIQRTQQEDSAVYLCASSFRTGVGYTFGSGTRLTVV.

The V and J genes are TRBV6-1 and TRBJ1-4; D unresolved. Germline V gives CDR1 MNHNS, CDR2 SASEGT. V gave up 10 bases and J gave up 7 bases, with 13 bases separating them. The CDR3 covers 12 residues. Here the CDR3 reads CAISRSGEKLFF. CDR3 coding DNA: TGTGCCATCTCCCGCTCCGGTGAAAAACTGTTTTTT.

As to this clone: Sequence at one end of the junction differs from germline and may be a read error. The chain uses TRBV18 and TRBJ2-2, with D possibly TRBD2 on 5 matching bases. Germline values: CDR1 KGHSH, CDR2 LQKENI. This CDR3 has 12 residues. The CDR3 here is CASSRYDGKLFF. The CDR3 DNA reads TGTGCCAGCTCGCGCTACGACGGGAAGCTGTTTTTT. Full variable domain (outside the CDR3, taken from reference TRBV18 and TRBJ2-2): NAGVMQNPRHLVRRRGQEARLRCSPMKGHSHVYWYRQLPEEGLKFMVYLQKENIIDESGMPKERFSAEFPKEGPSILRIQQVVRGDSAAYFCASSRYDGKLFFGEGSRLTVL.

This clone was seen just once. This chain connects TRBV18 to TRBJ1-1; unclear D gene. Looked up from germline, CDR1 is KGHSH and CDR2 is LQKENI. With 6 bases removed from V and 1 base from J, the gap between germline ends came to 18 bases. The CDR3 extends over 16 amino acids. The CDR3 region has the DNA TGTGCCAGCTCGGTACACCACCAGGCGACGAACACTGAAGCTTTCTTT. Protein sequence: CASSVHHQATNTEAFF.

The J gene is TRBJ2-1, the V gene TRBV5-1, with 7 bases fitting TRBD1. With V trimmed by 4 bases and J by 8 bases, 3 bases remained unmatched. There are 12 residues in the CDR3. Germline V gives CDR1 SGHRS, CDR2 YFSETQ. The CDR3 DNA is TGCGCCAGCAGCATACAGGGGTATGAGCAGTTCTTC. Its translation: CASSIQGYEQFF.

The gene calls are TRBV6-5 and TRBJ1-2; D is perhaps TRBD1 (6 bases). The CDR3 runs to 14 residues. Trimming pared 2 bases from V and 5 bases from J, leaving 12 bases between. In germline, CDR1 is MNHEY, CDR2 SVGAGI. The CDR3 loop is CASSYRGGGYGYTF. The CDR3 nucleotides are TGTGCCAGCAGTTACAGGGGAGGGGGGTATGGCTACACCTTC.

This chain uses TRBV9 with TRBJ1-4, with 9 bases matching TRBD1. Germline V lookup: CDR1 SGDLS, CDR2 YYNGEE. The length of the CDR3 is 15 residues. Losses at the gene ends were 4 bases for V and 7 bases for J; bases not matched to a gene: 8. The chain's CDR3 is CASSITGTGSEKLFF. Written as DNA, the CDR3 is TGTGCCAGCAGCATTACCGGGACAGGGTCTGAAAAACTGTTTTTT.

The chain uses TRBV7-6 and TRBJ2-1; 8 positions agree with TRBD1. Unmatched junction bases numbered 7, after V lost 5 bases and J lost 7 bases. This CDR3 comprises 14 residues. Germline CDR1 is SGHVS and CDR2 is FNYEAQ. The CDR3 region is CASSPRTGWNEQFF. DNA for the CDR3: TGTGCCAGCAGCCCACGGACAGGGTGGAATGAGCAGTTCTTC.